This entry lists 6 T cell receptor beta chains sequenced from one sample in a study of blood T cells in healthy people across ages. The use of a sample-barcoded 5' primer and a J-beta primer mix characterized a second PCR of 7 to 11 cycles. TCRdb re-called the 5' RACE reads with MiXCR, one entry per CDR3 protein. Of fewer than 2,000,000 distinct CDR3 sequences listed, approximately 39% are singletons. The sample consisted of blood. Source of these receptors: a human donor in good health.

The V call is TRBV29-1, the J call TRBJ1-2, with 7 bases lining up with TRBD1. Germline-derived CDR1 and CDR2 are SQVTM and ANQGSEA. V was pared by 5 bases and J by 4 bases, with 7 bases of the junction left unmatched. This CDR3 is 13 amino acids long. This CDR3 reads CSVISGGIYGYTF. The CDR3, as DNA: TGCAGCGTTATCTCAGGGGGAATCTATGGCTACACCTTC. The full variable domain, with the rest looked up from reference TRBV29-1 and TRBJ1-2, is SAVISQKPSRDICQRGTSLTIQCQVDSQVTMMFWYRQQPGQSLTLIATANQGSEATYESGFVIDKFPISRPNLTFSTLTVSNMSPEDSSIYLCSVISGGIYGYTFGSGTRLTVV.

In its sample, this clonotype was seen a few times. V gene TRBV6-6 combines with J gene TRBJ2-7; 9 bases are a match to TRBD1. The CDR3 is 16 residues long. The ends lost 0 bases at V and 0 bases at J; junction bases unmatched: 3. Germline-derived CDR1 and CDR2 are MNHNY and SVGAGI (reference sequence). The CDR3 DNA follows: TGTGCCAGCAGTTACTCGGGACAGGGATCCTCCTACGAGCAGTACTTC. It translates to CASSYSGQGSSYEQYF.

This sequence joins TRBV29-1 and TRBJ2-6; the D gene is possibly TRBD1 (5 bases). The CDR3 loop spans 13 amino acids. V was trimmed by 5 bases and J by 1 base, leaving 6 bases between them. Per the germline V gene, CDR1 is SQVTM and CDR2 is ANQGSEA. The CDR3 region is CSVYRSGANVLTF. DNA for the CDR3: TGCAGCGTTTACAGGTCTGGGGCCAACGTCCTGACTTTC. Full variable domain (outside the CDR3, taken from reference TRBV29-1 and TRBJ2-6): SAVISQKPSRDICQRGTSLTIQCQVDSQVTMMFWYRQQPGQSLTLIATANQGSEATYESGFVIDKFPISRPNLTFSTLTVSNMSPEDSSIYLCSVYRSGANVLTFGAGSRLTVL.

This clonotype showed up just once. The chain recombines TRBV5-4 with TRBJ2-1, with D possibly matching TRBD1 (6 bases). CDR1 is SGHNT and CDR2 is YYREEE in the germline V gene (reference sequence). There are 16 residues in the CDR3. Trimming removed 4 bases from V and 2 bases from J, with 16 bases in between. CDR3 residues: CASSPTWDKAYNEQFF. The DNA for the CDR3 is TGTGCCAGCAGCCCCACATGGGACAAAGCCTACAATGAGCAGTTCTTC.

The chain combines TRBV29-1 with TRBJ1-1; D uncertain. The V gene lost 2 bases and the J gene lost 4 bases, with 14 bases spanning the gap. CDR1 and CDR2 from the germline V gene are SQVTM and ANQGSEA. The CDR3 loop spans 14 amino acids. CDR3 in amino acids: CSVERRLSGTEAFF. The CDR3 bases are TGCAGCGTTGAAAGGCGGCTTAGCGGCACTGAAGCTTTCTTT.

This clonotype showed up just a few times. The chain combines TRBV28 with TRBJ2-1; a possible D gene is TRBD1 (5 bases). Germline V gives CDR1 MDHEN, CDR2 SYDVKM. V lost 6 bases to trimming and J lost 3 bases, with 9 bases between them. The CDR3 is 13 residues long. The CDR3 is CASRAGNYNEQFF. The CDR3 DNA sequence: TGTGCCAGCAGGGCAGGGAACTACAATGAGCAGTTCTTC.